Each of the 27 T cell receptor beta chains below was sequenced from the same sample in a study of control samples from healthy donors and cancer patients. Profiling relied on immunoSEQ multiplex PCR, and the TCRdb table lists in-frame clones only, not all of them. The table shows around 19,000 clones, with 85% to 90% occurring only once. Sequenced material: PBMCs. Source of these receptors: an older woman with head and neck cancer.

In this sample, this clone turned up a few times. This sequence joins TRBV28 and TRBJ2-7; D unclear. CDR1 is MDHEN and CDR2 is SYDVKM in the germline V gene. The CDR3 runs 13 residues. V lost 8 bases, J lost 2 bases, and 13 bases lay in between. CDR3: CASLHSQAYEQYF. The CDR3 DNA reads as TGTGCCAGCTTGCACAGCCAAGCCTACGAGCAGTACTTC.

This chain links TRBV5-6 with TRBJ1-5; D is undetermined. Germline CDR1 is SGHDT and CDR2 is YYEEEE. V was pared by 2 bases and J by 0 bases, with 9 bases between. CDR3 length equals 15 residues. CDR3 nucleotide sequence: TGTGCCAGCAGCTTAAGGACTTATAGCAATCAGCCCCAGCATTTT. Its protein product is CASSLRTYSNQPQHF. The whole variable domain, remainder taken from reference TRBV5-6 and TRBJ1-5, is DAGVTQSPTHLIKTRGQQVTLRCSPKSGHDTVSWYQQALGQGPQFIFQYYEEEERQRGNFPDRFSGHQFPNYSSELNVNALLLGDSALYLCASSLRTYSNQPQHFGDGTRLSIL.

This sequence joins TRBV2 and TRBJ2-4; 16 bases line up with TRBD2. V was clipped by 6 bases and J by 3 bases; unmatched bases: 2. CDR3 size: 16 residues. The V gene's germline CDR1 is SNHLY and CDR2 FYNNEI. The DNA for the CDR3 is TGTGCCAGCAGAGGGACTAGCGGGAGGGGCAAAAACATTCAGTACTTC. This sequence encodes CASRGTSGRGKNIQYF.

This clone was recorded only once. The CDR3 sequence: CASSPPGGLAKNIQYF. CDR3 coding DNA: TGTGCCAGCAGTCCGCCCGGGGGGCTAGCCAAAAACATTCAGTACTTC. The chain combines TRBV28 with TRBJ2-4; D is perhaps TRBD2 (7 bases). The CDR3 is 16 amino acids. Trimming shortened V by 5 bases and J by 0 bases, and 14 bases separated the two germline ends. The germline V gene has CDR1 MDHEN and CDR2 SYDVKM.

The chain links TRBV5-1 to TRBJ2-2, with D unresolved. Germline CDR1 and CDR2: SGHRS and YFSETQ. The CDR3 is made up of 14 amino acids. Trimming stripped 0 bases from V and 6 bases from J, with 9 bases between. The DNA for the CDR3 is TGCGCCAGCAGCTTGGCTCCAAATGCCGGGGAGCTGTTTTTT. As protein: CASSLAPNAGELFF.

In DNA form, the CDR3 reads TGTGCCAGCAGCTCAGAGGGGTCACCGACTGAAGCTTTCTTT. Amino acids: CASSSEGSPTEAFF. This sequence joins TRBV13 and TRBJ1-1, with D perhaps TRBD1 (5 bases). CDR1 PRHDT and CDR2 FYEKMQ come from the germline V gene (reference sequence). The CDR3 is made up of 14 amino acids. V was trimmed by 4 bases and J by 5 bases, leaving 14 bases between them.

This chain joins TRBV6-6 and TRBJ1-1; D is ambiguous. CDR1 and CDR2 (germline): MNHNY, SVGAGI (reference sequence). The CDR3 covers 12 residues. Trimming shortened V by 5 bases and J by 12 bases, and 16 bases separated the two germline ends. The CDR3 sequence: CASSPRWEETFF. CDR3 sequence (DNA): TGTGCCAGCAGTCCTCGATGGGAGGAGACTTTCTTT.

The chain employs TRBV18 and TRBJ2-2, with no clear D. Germline V gene data show CDR1 as KGHSH and CDR2 as LQKENI. The CDR3 has 15 residues. V was cut by 4 bases and J by 3 bases, with 12 bases left in between. CDR3 sequence (DNA): TGTGCCAGCTCACGGCAGCGAAAAGACACCGGGGAGCTGTTTTTT. This translates into CASSRQRKDTGELFF.

J is TRBJ1-2 and V is TRBV7-9; D is unresolved. Germline V gives CDR1 SEHNR, CDR2 FQNEAQ (reference sequence). Deletions cut 1 base from V and 5 bases from J, with 2 bases between. The CDR3 sequence is 11 residues long. The DNA of the CDR3 is TGTGCCAGCAGCTTAGATTATGGCTACACCTTC. The encoded protein is CASSLDYGYTF.

The chain links TRBV28 to TRBJ1-1, with no clear D. V was clipped by 8 bases and J by 7 bases, with 17 bases between them. Germline V lookup: CDR1 MDHEN, CDR2 SYDVKM. The CDR3 runs 13 residues. CDR3 region: CASVASRSREAFF. The CDR3 nucleotides are TGTGCCAGCGTCGCAAGTAGGTCCCGTGAAGCTTTCTTT.

The chain recombines TRBV18 with TRBJ2-7, with TRBD1 identical over 9 bases. After removal of 3 bases from V and 2 bases from J, the junction contained 8 bases not matched to a gene. In germline, CDR1 is KGHSH, CDR2 LQKENI. The CDR3 length is 16 residues. The DNA for the CDR3 is TGTGCCAGCTCACCTCCCGGGACAGGGTCACCCTACGAGCAGTACTTC. This sequence encodes CASSPPGTGSPYEQYF. Full variable domain (rest looked up from reference TRBV18 and TRBJ2-7): NAGVMQNPRHLVRRRGQEARLRCSPMKGHSHVYWYRQLPEEGLKFMVYLQKENIIDESGMPKERFSAEFPKEGPSILRIQQVVRGDSAAYFCASSPPGTGSPYEQYFGPGTRLTVT.

This chain joins TRBV6-6 and TRBJ1-6; D is uncertain. V was shortened by 6 bases and J by 2 bases, with 17 bases between the two germline ends. CDR3 length: 17 amino acids. Germline V gives CDR1 MNHNY, CDR2 SVGAGI (reference sequence). CDR3 in amino acids: CASSRRNREAYNSPLHF. The CDR3 region has the DNA TGTGCCAGCAGCCGACGGAACCGGGAGGCCTATAATTCACCCCTCCACTTT.

The rearrangement links TRBV19 to TRBJ2-5; the match to TRBD1 covers 7 bases. Germline CDR1 reads LNHDA; CDR2 reads SQIVND (reference sequence). The V segment lost 5 bases and the J segment 4 bases; nucleotides outside the gene matches: 4. This CDR3 has 13 residues. The CDR3, as DNA: TGTGCCAGTAGTTTCCGGGACAGAGAGACCCAGTACTTC. This translates into CASSFRDRETQYF.

This clone was recorded once. V usage is TRBV7-2 and J usage is TRBJ2-7, with D possibly being TRBD1 (7 bases). CDR1 SGHTA and CDR2 FQGNSA come from the germline V gene. Trimming stripped 5 bases from V and 4 bases from J, with 15 bases between. The CDR3 runs to 14 residues. The CDR3 spells CASSRGPGGYEQYF. The CDR3, as DNA: TGTGCCAGCAGCCGGGGACCAGGGGGGTACGAGCAGTACTTC.

This clone was detected a few times. The J gene is TRBJ1-2, the V gene TRBV5-1; tentatively, D is TRBD1 (6 bases). The germline CDR1 and CDR2 sequences are SGHRS and YFSETQ. The CDR3 length is 15 residues. Trimming pared 0 bases from V and 5 bases from J, leaving 14 bases between. CDR3 in amino acids: CASSLEQGVKYGYTF. The CDR3 DNA follows: TGCGCCAGCAGCTTGGAACAGGGAGTAAAATATGGCTACACCTTC. The full variable domain, in which reference TRBV5-1 and TRBJ1-2 provide the parts outside the CDR3, is KAGVTQTPRYLIKTRGQQVTLSCSPISGHRSVSWYQQTPGQGLQFLFEYFSETQRNKGNFPGRFSGRQFSNSRSEMNVSTLELGDSALYLCASSLEQGVKYGYTFGSGTRLTVV.

As regards this clone: The junction shows a germline mismatch at one end, possibly a read error. The chain joins TRBV10-1 to TRBJ2-7, with a tentative D call TRBD2 (7 bases). This CDR3 has 15 amino acids. Germline CDR1 is WNHNN and CDR2 is SYGVQD (reference sequence). CDR3 region: CPSSPGGGHNYEQYF. The CDR3 DNA reads TGCCCCAGCAGTCCTGGGGGGGGGCACAACTACGAGCAGTACTTC.

The chain uses TRBV7-2 and TRBJ2-2; D ambiguous. Deletions cut 3 bases from V and 7 bases from J, with 12 bases between. The CDR3 sequence is 14 residues long. The germline CDR1 and CDR2 sequences are SGHTA and FQGNSA. The CDR3 DNA sequence: TGTGCCAGCAGCTTCTACCTGCTGGTCGGGGAGCTGTTTTTT. The encoded protein is CASSFYLLVGELFF.

The CDR3 coding sequence is TGTGCCACCTCTCTGAAGGAAAAACTGTTTTTT. Translation gives CATSLKEKLFF. The rearrangement joins TRBV2 to TRBJ1-4, with D uncertain. In germline, CDR1 is SNHLY, CDR2 FYNNEI. This CDR3 comprises 11 residues. V shed 10 bases and J shed 8 bases, with 11 bases lying between them. Together with reference TRBV2 and TRBJ1-4, the CDR3 gives the full variable domain: EPEVTQTPSHQVTQMGQEVILRCVPISNHLYFYWYRQILGQKVEFLVSFYNNEISEKSEIFDDQFSVERPDGSNFTLKIRSTKLEDSAMYFCATSLKEKLFFGSGTQLSVL.

The rearrangement uses TRBV5-1 and TRBJ2-1; TRBD1 matches 7 bases. This CDR3 is built from 14 residues. With V trimmed by 0 bases and J by 5 bases, 2 bases remained unmatched. Germline values: CDR1 SGHRS, CDR2 YFSETQ. The CDR3 sequence is CASSLEGTDNEQFF. The CDR3 DNA reads as TGCGCCAGCAGCTTGGAGGGGACAGACAATGAGCAGTTCTTC.

This chain connects TRBV7-9 to TRBJ1-4; TRBD1 is a possible D gene (5 bases). V shed 4 bases and J shed 8 bases, with 20 bases lying between them. CDR1 is SEHNR and CDR2 is FQNEAQ in the germline V gene (reference sequence). CDR3 length equals 16 residues. The CDR3 protein is CASSSSDPLAGEKLFF. DNA of the CDR3: TGTGCCAGCAGCTCCTCGGACCCTCTGGCAGGGGAAAAACTGTTTTTT.

The rearrangement joins TRBV7-3 to TRBJ2-2, with TRBD1 identical over 8 bases. The CDR3 spans 18 residues. Germline values: CDR1 SGHTA, CDR2 FQGTGA. Trimming took 2 bases from V and 0 from J; bases not matched to a gene: 8. In DNA form, the CDR3 reads TGTGCCAGCAGCTTAGCCCGCGGGGACAGGACGAACACCGGGGAGCTGTTTTTT. This encodes CASSLARGDRTNTGELFF.

V is TRBV5-1 and J is TRBJ2-7; D may be TRBD1 (7 bases). Trimming left V 3 bases short and J 7 bases short, with 17 bases between. The CDR3 loop spans 14 amino acids. The V gene's germline CDR1 is SGHRS and CDR2 YFSETQ. CDR3 DNA: TGCGCCAGCAGCTCCCTACAGGGGAGGCGGGAGCAGTACTTC. Its translation: CASSSLQGRREQYF.

The rearrangement joins TRBV5-1 to TRBJ2-3; the D is unclear. The germline gives CDR1 SGHRS, CDR2 YFSETQ. V lost 4 bases to trimming and J lost 1 base, with 16 bases between them. CDR3 size: 16 residues. CDR3 residues: CASSPSDGRGTDTQYF. The CDR3 nucleotides are TGCGCCAGCAGCCCGTCGGACGGCAGAGGCACAGATACGCAGTATTTT.

The chain uses TRBV27 and TRBJ2-1; TRBD1 or TRBD2 may be the D gene (5 bases each). Trimming shortened V by 5 bases and J by 5 bases, and 13 bases separated the two germline ends. Germline assignment: CDR1 MNHEY and CDR2 SMNVEV (reference sequence). This CDR3 comprises 14 residues. CDR3 coding DNA: TGTGCCAGCAGTCCACCGGGACCACACAATGAGCAGTTCTTC. Protein: CASSPPGPHNEQFF.

The chain recombines TRBV28 with TRBJ2-7; 12 bases are shared with TRBD2. CDR3 length: 18 residues. Per germline, CDR1 MDHEN and CDR2 SYDVKM. Unmatched junction bases numbered 15, after V lost 3 bases and J lost 6 bases. CDR3 sequence: CASSFSRARTSGKGEQYF. As DNA, the CDR3 is TGTGCCAGCAGTTTTAGCCGGGCCCGGACTAGCGGGAAAGGCGAGCAGTACTTC. Variable domain in full (rest from reference TRBV28 and TRBJ2-7): DVKVTQSSRYLVKRTGEKVFLECVQDMDHENMFWYRQDPGLGLRLIYFSYDVKMKEKGDIPEGYSVSREKKERFSLILESASTNQTSMYLCASSFSRARTSGKGEQYFGPGTRLTVT.

The V and J genes are TRBV5-4 and TRBJ2-1; 10 nucleotides line up with TRBD1. Per the germline V gene, CDR1 is SGHNT and CDR2 is YYREEE (reference sequence). J gave up 8 bases and V 5 bases, and 4 bases lay outside the gene matches. This CDR3 comprises 13 residues. The DNA for the CDR3 is TGTGCCAGCAGGGCGACAGGGGGCTATGAGCAGTTCTTC. Translation: CASRATGGYEQFF.

The chain links TRBV5-1 to TRBJ1-5; tentatively, D is TRBD1 (6 bases). Trimming took off 4 bases at V and 3 bases at J, with 11 bases between the two ends. Germline CDR1 and CDR2: SGHRS and YFSETQ. The CDR3 contains 14 residues. In DNA, the CDR3 is TGCGCCAGCAGCCCGGACAGTCTCAATCAGCCCCAGCATTTT. This gives the protein CASSPDSLNQPQHF.